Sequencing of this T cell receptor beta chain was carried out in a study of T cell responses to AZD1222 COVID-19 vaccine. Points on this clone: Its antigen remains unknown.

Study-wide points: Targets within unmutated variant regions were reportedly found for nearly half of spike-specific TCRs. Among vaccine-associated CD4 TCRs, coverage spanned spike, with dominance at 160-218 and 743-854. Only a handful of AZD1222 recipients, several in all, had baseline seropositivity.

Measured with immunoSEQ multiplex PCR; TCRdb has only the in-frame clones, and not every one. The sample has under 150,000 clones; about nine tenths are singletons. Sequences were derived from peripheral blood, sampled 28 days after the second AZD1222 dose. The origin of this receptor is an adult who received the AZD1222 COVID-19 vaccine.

The CDR3 DNA is TGTGCCAGCAGCTTTAGTGCCGCTGCCACTAGCACAGATACGCAGTATTTT. Translating gives CASSFSAAATSTDTQYF. The chain is built from TRBV11-2 and TRBJ2-3; the D is unclear. Trimming removed 3 bases from V and 0 bases from J, with 16 bases in between. Germline CDR1 reads SGHAT; CDR2 reads FQNNGV. The CDR3 has 17 residues.